This entry concerns a single T cell receptor (beta chain). No antigen is known for it. The V gene end was trimmed by 0 bases and the J gene end by 7 bases; junction bases not matched to a gene: 4. The CDR3 has 14 amino acids. CDR1 is SGHRS, CDR2 YFSETQ, per germline. The data are from a study of cytomegalovirus exposure and HLA in healthy donors. TCRdb keeps only in-frame clones here, not all; method: immunoSEQ multiplex PCR. The table lists more than 65,000 clones, 90% to 97% of them singletons. Study-level points and caveats: Most TCR sequences were uncommon, yet certain public TCRs appeared in many donors.

Sequenced input: PBMCs. The clonotype originates from a woman younger than 30 in good health and CMV-seronegative. V and J are TRBV5-1 and TRBJ1-3; TRBD1 agrees at 7 bases. In nucleotides, the CDR3 is TGCGCCAGCAGCTTGGACAGGGGAGGCAACACCATATATTTT. Translated: CASSLDRGGNTIYF.